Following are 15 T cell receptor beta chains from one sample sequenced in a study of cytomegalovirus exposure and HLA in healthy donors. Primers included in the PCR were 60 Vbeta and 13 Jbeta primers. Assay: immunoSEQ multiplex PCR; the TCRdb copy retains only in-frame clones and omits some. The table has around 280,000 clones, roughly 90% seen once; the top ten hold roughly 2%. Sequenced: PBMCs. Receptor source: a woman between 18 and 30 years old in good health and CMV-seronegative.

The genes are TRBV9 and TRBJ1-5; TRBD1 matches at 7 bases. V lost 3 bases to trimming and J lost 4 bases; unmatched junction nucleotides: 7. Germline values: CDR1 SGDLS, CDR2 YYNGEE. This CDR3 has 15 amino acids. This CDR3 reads CASSARKGANQPQHF. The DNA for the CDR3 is TGTGCCAGCAGCGCCCGGAAGGGGGCGAATCAGCCCCAGCATTTT.

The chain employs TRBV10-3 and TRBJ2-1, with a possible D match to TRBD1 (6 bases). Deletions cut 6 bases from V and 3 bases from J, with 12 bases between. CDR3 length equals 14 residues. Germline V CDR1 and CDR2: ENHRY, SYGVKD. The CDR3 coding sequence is TGTGCCATCAGGGAAGGACAGATCTACAATGAGCAGTTCTTC. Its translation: CAIREGQIYNEQFF.

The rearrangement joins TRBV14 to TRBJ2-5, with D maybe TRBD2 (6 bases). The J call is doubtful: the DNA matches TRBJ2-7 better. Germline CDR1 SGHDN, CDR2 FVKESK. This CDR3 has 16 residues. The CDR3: CASSQVRGSNVYEQYF. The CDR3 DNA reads TGTGCCAGCAGCCAAGTTCGGGGGTCAAACGTCTACGAGCAGTACTTC.

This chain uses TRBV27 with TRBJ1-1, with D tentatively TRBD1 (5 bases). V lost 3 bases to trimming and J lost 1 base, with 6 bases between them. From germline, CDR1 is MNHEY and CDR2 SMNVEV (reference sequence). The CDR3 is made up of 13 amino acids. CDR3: CASSLTENTEAFF. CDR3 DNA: TGTGCCAGCAGTTTGACAGAGAACACTGAAGCTTTCTTT.

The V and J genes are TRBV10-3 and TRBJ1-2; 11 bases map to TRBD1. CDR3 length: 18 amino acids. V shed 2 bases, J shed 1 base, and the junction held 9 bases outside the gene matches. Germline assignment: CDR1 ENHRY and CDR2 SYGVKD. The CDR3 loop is CAISEPGQGANFNYGYTF. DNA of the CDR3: TGTGCCATCAGTGAGCCCGGACAGGGGGCTAATTTTAACTATGGCTACACCTTC.

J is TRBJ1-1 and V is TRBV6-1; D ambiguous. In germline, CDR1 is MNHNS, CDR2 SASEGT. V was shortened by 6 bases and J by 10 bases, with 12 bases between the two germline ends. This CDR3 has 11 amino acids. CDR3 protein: CASSTPNGAFF. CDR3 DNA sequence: TGTGCCAGCAGCACCCCTAATGGAGCTTTCTTT.

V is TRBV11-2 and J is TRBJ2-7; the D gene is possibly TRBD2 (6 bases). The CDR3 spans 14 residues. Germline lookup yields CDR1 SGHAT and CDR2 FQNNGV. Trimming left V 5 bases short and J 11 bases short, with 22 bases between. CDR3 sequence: CASSEGGPRELEYF. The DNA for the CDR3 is TGTGCCAGCAGCGAAGGCGGCCCACGGGAGTTGGAGTACTTC.

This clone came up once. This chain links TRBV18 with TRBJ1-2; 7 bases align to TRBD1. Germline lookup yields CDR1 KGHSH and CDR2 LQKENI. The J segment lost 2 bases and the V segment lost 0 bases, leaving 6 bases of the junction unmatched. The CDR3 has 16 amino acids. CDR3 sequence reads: CASSPPAGTDNYGYTF. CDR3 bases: TGTGCCAGCTCACCACCGGCCGGGACAGACAACTATGGCTACACCTTC.

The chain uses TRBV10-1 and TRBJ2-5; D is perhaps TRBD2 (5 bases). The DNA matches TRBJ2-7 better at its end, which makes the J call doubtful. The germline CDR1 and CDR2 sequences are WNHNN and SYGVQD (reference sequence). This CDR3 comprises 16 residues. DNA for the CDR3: TGCGCCAGCAGTGAAAGCCCCGGACTGGACTCCTACGAGCAGTACTTC. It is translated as CASSESPGLDSYEQYF.

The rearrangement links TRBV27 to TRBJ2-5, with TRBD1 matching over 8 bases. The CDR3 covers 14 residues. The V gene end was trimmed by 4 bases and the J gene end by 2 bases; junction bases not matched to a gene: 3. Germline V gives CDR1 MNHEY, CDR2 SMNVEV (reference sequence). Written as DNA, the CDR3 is TGTGCCAGCAGTTGGAACAGGGGGCAAGAGACCCAGTACTTC. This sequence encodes CASSWNRGQETQYF.

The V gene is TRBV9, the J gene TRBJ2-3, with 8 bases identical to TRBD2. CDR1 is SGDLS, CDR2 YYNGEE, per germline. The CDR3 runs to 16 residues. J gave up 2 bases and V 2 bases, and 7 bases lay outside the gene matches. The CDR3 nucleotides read TGTGCCAGCAGCGTTAGAAGTAGCGGGAACACAGATACGCAGTATTTT. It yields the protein CASSVRSSGNTDTQYF. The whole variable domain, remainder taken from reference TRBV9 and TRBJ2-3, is DSGVTQTPKHLITATGQRVTLRCSPRSGDLSVYWYQQSLDQGLQFLIQYYNGEERAKGNILERFSAQQFPDLHSELNLSSLELGDSALYFCASSVRSSGNTDTQYFGPGTRLTVL.

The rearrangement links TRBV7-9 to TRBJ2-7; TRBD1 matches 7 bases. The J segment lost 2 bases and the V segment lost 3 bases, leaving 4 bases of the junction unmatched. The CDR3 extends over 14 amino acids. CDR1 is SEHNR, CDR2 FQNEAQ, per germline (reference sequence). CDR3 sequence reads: CASSFRQGAYEQYF. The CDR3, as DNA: TGTGCCAGCAGCTTCAGACAGGGCGCCTACGAGCAGTACTTC.

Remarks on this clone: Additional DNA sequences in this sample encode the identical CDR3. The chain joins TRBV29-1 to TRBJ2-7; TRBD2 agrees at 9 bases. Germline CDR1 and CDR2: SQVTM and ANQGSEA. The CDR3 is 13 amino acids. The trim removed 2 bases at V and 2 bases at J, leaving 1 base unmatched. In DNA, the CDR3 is TGCAGCGTTGAATTAGCGGGGGCCTACGAGCAGTACTTC. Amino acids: CSVELAGAYEQYF.

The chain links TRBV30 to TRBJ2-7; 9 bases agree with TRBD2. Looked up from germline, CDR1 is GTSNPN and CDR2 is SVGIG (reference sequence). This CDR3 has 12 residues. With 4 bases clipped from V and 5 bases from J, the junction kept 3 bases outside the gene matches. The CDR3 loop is CAWKRGAHEQYF. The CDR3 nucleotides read TGTGCCTGGAAGCGGGGGGCCCACGAGCAGTACTTC.

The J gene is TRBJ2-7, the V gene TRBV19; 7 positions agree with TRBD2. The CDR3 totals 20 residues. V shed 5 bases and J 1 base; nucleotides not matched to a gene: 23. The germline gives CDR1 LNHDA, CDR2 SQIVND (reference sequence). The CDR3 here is CASSLSLGLGEGRGSYEQYF. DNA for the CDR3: TGTGCCAGTAGTCTCTCCCTGGGATTGGGGGAGGGAAGGGGTTCCTACGAGCAGTACTTC.